This T cell receptor (delta chain) was retrieved from a study of gamma-delta chains in newborns, infants, children. Study-wide background: Innate gammadelta T cells reportedly expand polyclonally right after birth, driven by microbial exposure, per the title.

The junction had 7 bases not matched to a gene; V was cut back by 0 bases and J by 1 base. This CDR3 contains 20 residues. Germline values: CDR1 GEAIGNYY, CDR2 EKD. This clone was detected a few times. A read error may be the cause here, since a much bigger clone is one base away. This sample also contains other DNA sequences that code for the same CDR3. TCRdb re-called the reads via CATT. The repertoire holds about 6,100 delta-chain clones, 1.5% to 2.5% seen once, with roughly 13% in the top ten. The chain uses TRDV2 and TRDJ3; TRDD3 matches 11 bases. Sequences were obtained from blood. This receptor was identified in a child who was a newborn, infant or young child, either healthy, febrile or measles-vaccinated (not recorded which). CDR3 sequence reads: CACDTVLGDKSSWDTRQMFF. The CDR3 DNA reads as TGTGCCTGTGACACCGTACTGGGGGATAAGAGTTCCTGGGACACCCGACAGATGTTTTTC.